This TCR beta chain was sequenced during a study of Graves' ophthalmopathy and Graves' hyperthyroidism. Whole-study results and caveats: Most clonotypes expanded in thyroid above 0.001 frequency were present in blood too.

The PBMCs were taken from approximately 11 ml of fresh peripheral blood. This clonotype was counted many times. Its antigen remains unidentified. RNA transcripts were the template, and TCR beta CDR3 regions were amplified from them. HTBI primers primed a first-round RT-PCR, and a second-round multiplex PCR followed. TCRdb independently ran MiXCR on the multiplex PCR reads; one entry per CDR3 protein. The table records more than 300,000 distinct CDR3 sequences, about 18% of them present only once. This CDR3 contains 14 residues. Per the germline V gene, CDR1 is MGHRA and CDR2 is YSYEKL. Trimming cost V 1 base and J 6 bases, with 12 bases left between them.

This TCR derives from an adult woman with stable Graves' hyperthyroidism. Sequencing was performed on peripheral blood. This chain joins TRBV4-1 and TRBJ2-5; TRBD1 is a possible D gene (6 bases). The CDR3 protein is CASSQALRGKTQYF. CDR3 sequence (DNA): TGCGCCAGCAGCCAAGCTCTCAGGGGAAAGACCCAGTACTTC.